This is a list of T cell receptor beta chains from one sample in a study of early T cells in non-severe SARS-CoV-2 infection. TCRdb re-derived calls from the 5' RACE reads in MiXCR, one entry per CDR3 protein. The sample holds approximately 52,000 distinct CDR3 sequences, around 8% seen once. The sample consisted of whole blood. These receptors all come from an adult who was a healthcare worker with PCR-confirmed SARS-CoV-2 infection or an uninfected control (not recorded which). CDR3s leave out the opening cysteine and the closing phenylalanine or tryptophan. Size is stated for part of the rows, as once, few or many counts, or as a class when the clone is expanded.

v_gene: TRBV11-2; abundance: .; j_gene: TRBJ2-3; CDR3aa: ASSLTRGVSDTQY
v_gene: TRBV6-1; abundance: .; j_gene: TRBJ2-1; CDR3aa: ASRLPGLELAGGRNEQF
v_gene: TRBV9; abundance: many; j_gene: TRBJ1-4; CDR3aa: ASSVEARWGEEKLF
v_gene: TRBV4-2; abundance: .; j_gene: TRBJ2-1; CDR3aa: ASSLRASGLNEQF
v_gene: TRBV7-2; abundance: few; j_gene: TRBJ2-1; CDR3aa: ASSKRGGDEQF
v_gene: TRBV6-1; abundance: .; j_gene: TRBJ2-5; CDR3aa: ASSSETQY
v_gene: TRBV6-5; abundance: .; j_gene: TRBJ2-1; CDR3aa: ASRAPSGRASEQF
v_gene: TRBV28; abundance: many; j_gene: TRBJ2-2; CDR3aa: ASSLPDNTGELF
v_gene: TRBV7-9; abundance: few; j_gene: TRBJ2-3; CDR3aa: ASASASSTDTQY
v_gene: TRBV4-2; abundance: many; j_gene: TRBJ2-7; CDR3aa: ASSQVPLGSLTYEQY
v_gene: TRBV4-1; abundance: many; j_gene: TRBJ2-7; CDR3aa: ASSQVLTSGRVITYEQY
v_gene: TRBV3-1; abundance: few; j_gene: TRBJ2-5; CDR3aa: ASSQDWWTKDKLYQETQY
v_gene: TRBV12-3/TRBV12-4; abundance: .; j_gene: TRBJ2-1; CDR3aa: ASSLRVSGYNEQF
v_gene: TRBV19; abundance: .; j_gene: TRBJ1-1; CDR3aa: ASLSRDTEAF
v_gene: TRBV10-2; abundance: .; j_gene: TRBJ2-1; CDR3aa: ASKDSHGRAYNEQF
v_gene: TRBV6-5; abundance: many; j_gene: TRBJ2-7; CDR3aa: ASSTSGTSYEQY
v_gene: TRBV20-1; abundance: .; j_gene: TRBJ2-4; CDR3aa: SASWPFDRNIQY
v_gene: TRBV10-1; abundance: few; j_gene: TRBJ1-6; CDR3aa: ASSEDGNSPLH
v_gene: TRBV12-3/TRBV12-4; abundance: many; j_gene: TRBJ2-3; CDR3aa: ASRPKGLAGLDTQY
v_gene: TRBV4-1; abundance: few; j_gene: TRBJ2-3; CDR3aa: ASSRGQGYPDTQY
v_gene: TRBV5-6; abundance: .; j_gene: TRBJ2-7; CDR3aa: ASSSGSGVYEQY
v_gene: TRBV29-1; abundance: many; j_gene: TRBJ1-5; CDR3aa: SVEPSPGQPQH
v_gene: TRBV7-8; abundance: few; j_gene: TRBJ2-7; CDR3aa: ASSLASGGAQPWEQY
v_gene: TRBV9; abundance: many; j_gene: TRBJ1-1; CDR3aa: ASSVAASNTEAF
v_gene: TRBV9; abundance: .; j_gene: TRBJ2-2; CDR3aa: ASSAAGLAGGPNTGELF
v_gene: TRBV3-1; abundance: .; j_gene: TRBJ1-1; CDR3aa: ASSQGNTEAF
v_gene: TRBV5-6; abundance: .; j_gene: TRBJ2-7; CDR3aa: ASSLGQGPTYEQY
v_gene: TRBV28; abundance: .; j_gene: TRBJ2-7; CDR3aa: ASSLDRAEQY
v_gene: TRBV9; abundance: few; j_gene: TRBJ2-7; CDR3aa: ASSLFSGGPYEQY
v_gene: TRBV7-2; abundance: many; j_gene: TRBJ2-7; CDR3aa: ASTQRTGPYEQY
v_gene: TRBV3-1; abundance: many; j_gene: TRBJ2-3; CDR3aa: ASSHRSVGTDTQY
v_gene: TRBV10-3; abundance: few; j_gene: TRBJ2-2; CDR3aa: AISDPGLAGGPTGELF
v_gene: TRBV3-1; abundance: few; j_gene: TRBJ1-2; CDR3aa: ASSQDYDYGYT
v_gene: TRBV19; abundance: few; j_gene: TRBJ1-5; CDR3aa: ASDSGTGRDQPQH
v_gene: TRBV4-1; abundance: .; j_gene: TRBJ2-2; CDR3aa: ASSQGEFTGELF
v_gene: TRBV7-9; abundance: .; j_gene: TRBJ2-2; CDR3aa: ASSSPVIGGELF
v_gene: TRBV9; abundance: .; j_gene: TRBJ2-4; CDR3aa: ASSPSGTGPDIQY
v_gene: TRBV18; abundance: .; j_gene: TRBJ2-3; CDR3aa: ASSPAPTDTQY
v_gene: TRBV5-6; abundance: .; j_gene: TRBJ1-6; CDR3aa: ASSSSSEGANSPLH
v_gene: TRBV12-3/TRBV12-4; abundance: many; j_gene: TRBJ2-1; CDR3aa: ASRQGGTAGEQF
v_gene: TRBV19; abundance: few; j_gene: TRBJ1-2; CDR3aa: ASTDTGYGYT
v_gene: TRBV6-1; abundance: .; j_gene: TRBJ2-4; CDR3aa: ASSEVDLRAKNIQY
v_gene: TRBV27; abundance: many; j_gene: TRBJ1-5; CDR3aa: ASRPTGYGNQPQH
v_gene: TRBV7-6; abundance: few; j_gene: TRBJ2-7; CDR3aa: ASSLARAEAQY
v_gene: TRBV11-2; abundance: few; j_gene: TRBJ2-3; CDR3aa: ASSLGRTDTQY
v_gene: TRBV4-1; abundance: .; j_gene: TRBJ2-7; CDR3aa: ASSQGS